This is a list of T cell receptor beta chains from one sample in a study of T cell responses to AZD1222 COVID-19 vaccine. Sequencing was performed with immunoSEQ multiplex PCR; in TCRdb, only in-frame clones are kept and a portion is missing. The sample records about 93,000 clones, approximately 92% being singletons. Sequencing used peripheral blood, obtained 28 days after the second AZD1222 dose. The source of these receptors is an adult who received the AZD1222 COVID-19 vaccine. Both conserved end residues are part of each CDR3. The D gene is left open where the match is weak. Not every row has a clone size; where given, it reads once, few, many or a size class.

>TRBD2|TRBJ2-3|-|TRBV18
TGTGCCAGCTCACCACCGAAAGGCGGGGGTTCCACAGATACGCAGTATTTT
CASSPPKGGGSTDTQYF
>-|TRBJ1-2|-|TRBV5-6
TGTGCCAGCAGCTTGTTCGGCAGGGACTATGGCTACACCTTC
CASSLFGRDYGYTF
>TRBD2|TRBJ2-2|-|TRBV5-1
TGCGCCAGCAGCTTGGTCCGCGGGACTAGCGGGTTTAACACCGGGGAGCTGTTTTTT
CASSLVRGTSGFNTGELFF
>-|TRBJ1-1|-|TRBV7-3
TGTGCCAGCAGCCTATCGATGAACACTGAAGCTTTCTTT
CASSLSMNTEAFF
>-|TRBJ2-3|-|TRBV19
TGTGCCAGTAGTAAGGACCGCGGGACAGATACGCAGTATTTT
CASSKDRGTDTQYF
>-|TRBJ2-5|-|TRBV6-6
TGTGCCAGCAGGACCTTCAACCAAGAGACCCAGTACTTC
CASRTFNQETQYF
>-|TRBJ1-5|-|TRBV3-1/TRBV3-2
TGTGCCAGCAGCCAAACAAGATCAATGCCCCAGCATTTT
CASSQTRSMPQHF
>-|TRBJ1-2|once|TRBV7-3
TGTGCCAGCAGCTTAATGGCAGCTCAGGGCTACACCTTC
CASSLMAAQGYTF
>TRBD1|TRBJ1-1|-|TRBV19
TGTGCCAGTAGTATTGTAGGACAGGGATTCGCTGAAGCTTTCTTT
CASSIVGQGFAEAFF
>-|TRBJ2-5|-|TRBV7-8
TGTGCCAGCAGCTATACCCAGAGGGAGACCCAGTACTTC
CASSYTQRETQYF
>-|TRBJ1-1|once|TRBV29-1
TGCAGCGTCGGAGACAAGAACACTGAAGCTTTCTTT
CSVGDKNTEAFF
>TRBD1|TRBJ1-1|-|TRBV6-1
TGTGCCAGCAGAAATGGGGACAGCCTATTTGAAGCTTTCTTT
CASRNGDSLFEAFF
>-|TRBJ1-5|-|TRBV28
TGTGCCAGCAGCTCACGGGACGCCCATCAGCCCCAGCATTTT
CASSSRDAHQPQHF
>TRBD1|TRBJ2-7|-|TRBV5-4
TGTGCCAGCAGCCCCCCGGGACAGGGGGGGCACGAGCAGTACTTC
CASSPPGQGGHEQYF
>-|TRBJ1-1|-|TRBV18
TGTGCCAGCTCGCTTGGCCGACATTTGAACACTGAAGCTTTCTTT
CASSLGRHLNTEAFF
>-|TRBJ1-4|-|TRBV9
TGTGCCAGCAGCGCGGGTGGGGGAAGTAATGAAAAACTGTTTTTT
CASSAGGGSNEKLFF
>TRBD1|TRBJ2-2|-|TRBV5-1
TGCGCCAGCAGCCGGGACAGCTCGAACACCGGGGAGCTGTTTTTT
CASSRDSSNTGELFF
>-|TRBJ1-2|-|TRBV4-1
TGCGCCAGCAGCCAAGATCCATCAGACTCAGGGGCCCACTATGGCTACACCTTC
CASSQDPSDSGAHYGYTF
>-|TRBJ2-1|-|TRBV19
TGTGCCAGTAGTCCCCGCGGTGGAGTCCGATTATACAATGAGCAGTTCTTC
CASSPRGGVRLYNEQFF
>TRBD2|TRBJ2-1|-|TRBV9
TGTGCCAGCAGCACGAGACTAGCGGGGGGGCAAGATGAGCAGTTCTTC
CASSTRLAGGQDEQFF
>-|TRBJ1-6|-|TRBV28
TGTGCCAGCAGTCCTACTAGGGACCTTTCACCCCTCCACTTT
CASSPTRDLSPLHF
>TRBD1|TRBJ2-7|-|TRBV7-9
TGTGCCAGCAGCTTAGTTTACAGGGGGCGAAAGGAGCAGTACTTC
CASSLVYRGRKEQYF
>TRBD2|TRBJ2-1|-|TRBV9
TGTGCCAGCAGCGTAGCTACTAGCGGCTCCTACAATGAGCAGTTCTTC
CASSVATSGSYNEQFF
>-|TRBJ1-6|-|TRBV3-1/TRBV3-2
TGTGCCAGCAGCCAACAGAGAGACTCACCCCTCCACTTT
CASSQQRDSPLHF
>-|TRBJ1-1|-|TRBV6-2/TRBV6-3
TGTGCCAGCAGCCAGCTCCTCCAACGGGGATTACAGGTGGGAGGCATTGACACTGAAGCTTTCTTT
CASSQLLQRGLQVGGIDTEAFF
>TRBD1|TRBJ1-1|-|TRBV6-5
TGTGCCAGCAGGCTAGGACAGGGGGTCACTGAAGCTTTCTTT
CASRLGQGVTEAFF
>-|TRBJ1-3|-|TRBV5-3
TGTGCCAGAAGCTTGGGGATCAGGGGACGGACGAACTCTGGAAACACCATATATTTT
CARSLGIRGRTNSGNTIYF
>-|TRBJ1-2|-|TRBV20-1
TGCAGTGTAGGGGGGTCTGGCTACACCTTC
CSVGGSGYTF
>-|TRBJ1-4|once|TRBV5-1
TGCGCCAGCAGCCCCAGGACAGCTAATGAAAAACTGTTTTTT
CASSPRTANEKLFF
>-|TRBJ2-5|-|TRBV7-3
TGTGCCAGCAGCATAGATTCGGGTGAGACCCAGTACTTC
CASSIDSGETQYF
>-|TRBJ1-1|-|TRBV4-3
TGCGCCAGCAGCGTGTGGGAGAGAGGAGCTGAAGCTTTCTTT
CASSVWERGAEAFF
>-|TRBJ1-2|-|TRBV6-2/TRBV6-3
TGTGCCAGCAGTTCCGTTCTGGGTAACTATGGCTACACCTTC
CASSSVLGNYGYTF
>TRBD1|TRBJ2-1|-|TRBV18
TGTGCCAGCTCACCAGAGCAGGGGGCCTACAATGAGCAGTTCTTC
CASSPEQGAYNEQFF
>-|TRBJ1-1|-|TRBV11-1
TGTGCCAGCAGCTTAGGCTCCGGTCCTGAAGCTTTCTTT
CASSLGSGPEAFF
>TRBD2|TRBJ2-7|-|TRBV11-2
TGTGCCAGCAGCGTGGGACTAGCGACCCTGGAGCAGTACTTC
CASSVGLATLEQYF
>-|TRBJ2-7|-|TRBV7-8
TGTGCCAGCAGCTTAATCTTCCAGGGGACGAATATCGAGCAGTACTTC
CASSLIFQGTNIEQYF
>TRBD1|TRBJ1-1|-|TRBV5-6
TGTGCCAGCAGCTTACAGGGGGCCGACACTGAAGCTTTCTTT
CASSLQGADTEAFF
>-|TRBJ2-7|-|TRBV5-1
TGCGCCAGCAGTTACGGGACAAACGTCTACGAGCAGTACTTC
CASSYGTNVYEQYF
>TRBD1|TRBJ1-5|-|TRBV3-1/TRBV3-2
TGTGCCAGCAGCCAACTGGGACAGGGAGGGCAGCCCCAGCATTTT
CASSQLGQGGQPQHF
>TRBD2|TRBJ2-1|-|TRBV19
TGTGCCACTCAACCCCTAGCGGGAGGTTACAATGAGCAGTTCTTC
CATQPLAGGYNEQFF
>-|TRBJ1-3|-|TRBV6-5
TGTGCCAGCAGTTTGGACAGAGGAAACACCATATATTTT
CASSLDRGNTIYF
>-|TRBJ1-1|-|TRBV5-4
TGTGCCAGCACACCTGGGGGGCCAAGGGACACTGAAGCTTTCTTT
CASTPGGPRDTEAFF
>TRBD1|TRBJ1-1|few|TRBV5-1
TGCGCCAGCAGCGAACGACAGGGATTGAACACTGAAGCTTTCTTT
CASSERQGLNTEAFF
>TRBD1|TRBJ1-6|-|TRBV11-3
TGTGCCAGCAGCTTACTCGACAGGGACCTCAGCTCCTATAATTCACCCCTCCACTTT
CASSLLDRDLSSYNSPLHF
>-|TRBJ2-5|-|TRBV12-3/TRBV12-4
TGTGCCAGCAGCATCCAAGAGACCCAGTACTTC
CASSIQETQYF
>-|TRBJ1-3|-|TRBV2
TGTGCCACGAGGATTGGGGGGAACTCTGGAAACACCATATATTTT
CATRIGGNSGNTIYF
>-|TRBJ1-2|-|TRBV25-1
TGTGCCAGCAGTGCAGGGTTTGGCTACACCTTC
CASSAGFGYTF
>TRBD1|TRBJ1-2|-|TRBV7-9
TGTGCCAGCAGCGCTCGGGACAGCAGGGACTATGGCTACACCTTC
CASSARDSRDYGYTF
>-|TRBJ2-5|-|TRBV7-9
TGTGCCAGCAGCGTTGGAACAGGACAGTACTTC
CASSVGTGQYF